These 9 T cell receptor beta chains originate from one sample sequenced in a study of blood T cell repertoires in COVID-19. The assay was immunoSEQ multiplex PCR, and TCRdb's table has in-frame clones only and misses some. The sample has roughly 190,000 clones, approximately 90% seen once. Sequenced: peripheral blood. These receptors came from a man aged 35 to 55 with active or convalescent COVID-19.

The CDR3 sequence: CASSQESQGGNYGYTF. The CDR3 DNA follows: TGCGCCAGCAGCCAAGAGTCGCAGGGGGGTAACTATGGCTACACCTTC. The chain combines TRBV4-1 with TRBJ1-2, with 7 bases fitting TRBD1. V lost 0 bases, J lost 1 base, and 5 bases stayed unmatched. The CDR3 is 16 amino acids. Germline-derived CDR1 and CDR2 are MGHRA and YSYEKL.

This chain uses TRBV7-7 with TRBJ2-1; 14 nucleotides align to TRBD2. With 4 bases clipped from V and 7 bases from J, the junction kept 3 bases outside the gene matches. Germline CDR1 is SSHAT and CDR2 is FNYEAQ (reference sequence). The CDR3 is made up of 15 amino acids. The CDR3 DNA reads TGTGCCAGCAGCTCGGGACTAGCGGGGGTAAATGAGCAGTTCTTC. Translation gives CASSSGLAGVNEQFF.

The chain recombines TRBV14 with TRBJ2-7; maybe TRBD1 (5 bases). The ends were cut back, 1 base at V and 7 bases at J, with 14 bases in the middle. Germline V gives CDR1 SGHDN, CDR2 FVKESK. CDR3 length equals 14 residues. The CDR3 DNA reads TGTGCCAGCAGCCAAGTCCGTGGGCCAGGGGAGCAGTACTTC. Translating it yields CASSQVRGPGEQYF.

This clone was recorded only once. The rearrangement links TRBV12-3 or TRBV12-4 to TRBJ1-4, with TRBD1 matching 7 bases. The junction had 10 bases not matched to a gene; V was cut back by 8 bases and J by 10 bases. The CDR3 sequence is 13 residues long. CDR3 loop: CASDFDRVAKLFF. CDR3 DNA: TGTGCCAGCGATTTTGACAGGGTGGCAAAACTGTTTTTT.

The chain couples TRBV27 to TRBJ1-1, with D possibly being TRBD1 (5 bases). The CDR3 is made up of 14 amino acids. Germline V gene sequence: CDR1 MNHEY, CDR2 SMNVEV (reference sequence). The V gene lost 3 bases and the J gene lost 0 bases, with 8 bases spanning the gap. The CDR3 coding sequence is TGTGCCAGCAGTTTTTGGGGGGTGAACACTGAAGCTTTCTTT. This translates into CASSFWGVNTEAFF.

The chain joins TRBV2 to TRBJ1-2, with 7 bases fitting TRBD1. Per the germline V gene, CDR1 is SNHLY and CDR2 is FYNNEI. The CDR3 spans 11 residues. Trimming at V came to 8 bases and at J to 8 bases, leaving 5 bases not matched to a gene. In DNA form, the CDR3 reads TGTGCCAGCCGGGCAGGGGGAGGCTACACCTTC. Its translation is CASRAGGGYTF.

The chain joins TRBV5-1 to TRBJ2-1; 7 bases are shared with TRBD1. The CDR3 is 13 amino acids. The V gene's germline CDR1 is SGHRS and CDR2 YFSETQ. J gave up 4 bases and V 4 bases, and 2 bases lay outside the gene matches. The CDR3 loop is CASSGTAYNEQFF. For the CDR3, the DNA is TGCGCCAGCAGCGGGACAGCGTACAATGAGCAGTTCTTC.

The chain uses TRBV19 and TRBJ2-2, with 7 bases matching TRBD1. Trimming cost V 0 bases and J 3 bases; bases outside gene matches: 13. Germline V gives CDR1 LNHDA, CDR2 SQIVND (reference sequence). The CDR3 has 19 residues. The CDR3 nucleotides are TGTGCCAGTAGTATAGATAAAAGAAGGGACAGCAGAGACACCGGGGAGCTGTTTTTT. It translates to CASSIDKRRDSRDTGELFF.

The chain uses TRBV2 and TRBJ2-4; no clear D gene. The V end was cut by 6 bases, the J end by 3 bases, with 15 bases between. This CDR3 spans 15 amino acids. Germline loops: CDR1 SNHLY, CDR2 FYNNEI. The CDR3 nucleotides are TGTGCCAGCAGCGAACCTCAGGTTGGCAAAAACATTCAGTACTTC. Protein product: CASSEPQVGKNIQYF.